The clone carrying this T cell receptor (beta chain) was counted once. Its antigen is unknown. This sample was taken from a study of shared clonotypes between healthy human individuals. Background on the study: CD4 naive and memory got three plates each, CD8 naive two, CD8 memory one. Whole-study findings and limits: On the whole, naive subsets had larger estimated richness than memory subsets had. When compared with the clonotypes that were shared by all four sorted-subset donors, the non-shared clonotypes turned out to have lower generation probabilities.

Germline-derived CDR1 and CDR2 are MDHEN and SYDVKM. The CDR3 length is 15 residues. Trimming cost V 7 bases and J 2 bases, with 15 bases left between them. Genomic DNA (from each subset) was split evenly across several immunoSEQ plates. Produced via immunoSEQ multiplex PCR; TCRdb's table is partial and in-frame only. In the table there are some 1,600,000 clones, around 98% of which are singletons. The receptor was derived from a man aged 25-40 years in good health. The material sequenced was naive CD4+ T cells sorted from blood. Subset denoted: CD45RA+ positively selected. The chain links TRBV28 to TRBJ1-5; no definite D call. The CDR3: CASTQAGGGNQPQHF. In DNA, the CDR3 is TGTGCCAGCACCCAGGCTGGCGGCGGCAATCAGCCCCAGCATTTT.